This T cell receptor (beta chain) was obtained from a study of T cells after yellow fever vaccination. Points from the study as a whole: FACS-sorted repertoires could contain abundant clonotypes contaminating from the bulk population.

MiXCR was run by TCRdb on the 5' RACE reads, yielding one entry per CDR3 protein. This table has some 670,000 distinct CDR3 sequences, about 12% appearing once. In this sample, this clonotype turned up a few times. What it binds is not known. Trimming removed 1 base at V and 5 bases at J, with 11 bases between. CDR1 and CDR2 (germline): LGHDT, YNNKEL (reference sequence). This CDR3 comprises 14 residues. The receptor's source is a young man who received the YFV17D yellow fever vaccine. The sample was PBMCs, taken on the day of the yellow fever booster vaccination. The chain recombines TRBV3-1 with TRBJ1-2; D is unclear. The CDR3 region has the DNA TGTGCCAGCAGCCAAGGCCTTATGGAGTATGGCTACACCTTC. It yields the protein CASSQGLMEYGYTF.